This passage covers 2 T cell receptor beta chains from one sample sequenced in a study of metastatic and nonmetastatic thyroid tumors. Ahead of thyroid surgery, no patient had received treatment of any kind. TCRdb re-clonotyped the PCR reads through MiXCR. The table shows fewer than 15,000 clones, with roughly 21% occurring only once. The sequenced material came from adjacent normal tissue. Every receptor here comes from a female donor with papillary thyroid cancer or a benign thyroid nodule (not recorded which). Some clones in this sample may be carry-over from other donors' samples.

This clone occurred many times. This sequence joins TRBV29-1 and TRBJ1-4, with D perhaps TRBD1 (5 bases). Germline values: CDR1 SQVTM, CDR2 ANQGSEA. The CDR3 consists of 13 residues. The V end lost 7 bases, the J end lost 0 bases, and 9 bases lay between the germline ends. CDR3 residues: CSGAGATNEKLFF. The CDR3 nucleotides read TGCAGCGGGGCGGGGGCAACTAATGAAAAACTGTTTTTT.

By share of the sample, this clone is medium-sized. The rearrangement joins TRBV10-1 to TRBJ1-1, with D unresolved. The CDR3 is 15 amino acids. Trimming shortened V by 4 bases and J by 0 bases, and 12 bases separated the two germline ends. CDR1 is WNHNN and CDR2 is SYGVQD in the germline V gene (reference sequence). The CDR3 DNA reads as TGCGCCAGCAGTGTCAGTCCGGGGATGAACACTGAAGCTTTCTTT. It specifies CASSVSPGMNTEAFF.